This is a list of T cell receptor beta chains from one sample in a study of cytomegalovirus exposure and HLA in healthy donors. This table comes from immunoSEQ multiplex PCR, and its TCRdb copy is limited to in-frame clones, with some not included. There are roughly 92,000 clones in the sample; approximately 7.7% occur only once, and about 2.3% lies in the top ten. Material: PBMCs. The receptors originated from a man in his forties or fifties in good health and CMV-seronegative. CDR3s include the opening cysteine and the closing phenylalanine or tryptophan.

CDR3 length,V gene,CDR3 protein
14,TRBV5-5,CASSLGQGERAQHF
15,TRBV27,CASSKTAASGNTIYF
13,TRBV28,CASSQGGKNIQYF
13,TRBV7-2,CASSFRLTDTQYF
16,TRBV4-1,CASSRIRQGTNEKLFF
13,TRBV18,CASSPSTEKKLFF
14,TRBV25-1,CASSEATRGDEQFF
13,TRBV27,CASSLAGSHEQYF
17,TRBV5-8,CASSLRRTGLNTYEQYF
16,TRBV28,CASSAVHRFSYNEQFF
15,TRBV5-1,CASSLPTDLGDIQYF
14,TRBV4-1,CASSQVVIADTQYF
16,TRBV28,CASSSAFQGERRAYTF
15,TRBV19,CASSLRDLGNTEAFF
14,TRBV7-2,CASSPGGTGNFQHF